The 31 T cell receptor beta chains in this list originate from one sample, sequenced in a study of CD8+CD57+ T cells in acquired aplastic anemia. Genomic DNA, serving as template, underwent TCR beta VDJ and CDR3 profiling. TCRdb analysed the reads with MiXCR anew, one entry per CDR3 protein. The sample lists 190,000 or so distinct CDR3 sequences, roughly 55% occurring once. Sample: sorted CD4+, CD8+, or CD8+CD57+ T cells (not recorded which) from PBMCs. The receptor source for this set is a human donor in good health.

The chain employs TRBV7-2 and TRBJ2-5; perhaps TRBD1 as D (6 bases). V lost 4 bases, J lost 2 bases, and 8 bases lay in between. This CDR3 contains 13 residues. Germline values: CDR1 SGHTA, CDR2 FQGNSA. This CDR3 is CASSYGQQETQYF. CDR3 bases: TGTGCCAGCAGCTACGGACAGCAAGAGACCCAGTACTTC. The full variable domain, its missing parts supplied by reference TRBV7-2 and TRBJ2-5, is GAGVSQSPSNKVTEKGKDVELRCDPISGHTALYWYRQSLGQGLEFLIYFQGNSAPDKSGLPSDRFSAERTGGSVSTLTIQRTQQEDSAVYLCASSYGQQETQYFGPGTRLLVL.

A few counts support this clonotype. The chain couples TRBV10-3 to TRBJ2-3; either TRBD1 or TRBD2 may supply D (5 bases each). The CDR3 runs to 14 residues. The germline V and J ends were trimmed by 2 bases and 8 bases, with 14 bases remaining between them. Germline V gives CDR1 ENHRY, CDR2 SYGVKD. CDR3 residues: CAISEAQVRGTQYF. The CDR3 nucleotides are TGTGCCATCAGTGAGGCACAGGTTCGGGGTACGCAGTATTTT.

This chain connects TRBV9 to TRBJ2-5; D call uncertain. Looked up from germline, CDR1 is SGDLS and CDR2 is YYNGEE. The germline V and J ends were trimmed by 0 bases and 1 base, with 7 bases remaining between them. This CDR3 has 14 amino acids. For the CDR3, the DNA is TGTGCCAGCAGCGTAGCCGGCCTCCAAGAGACCCAGTACTTC. Translating gives CASSVAGLQETQYF.

As to this clonotype: Being one base from a much bigger clone, this may be a read error. The V gene is TRBV6-2 or TRBV6-3, the J gene TRBJ1-2, with D uncertain. Per germline, CDR1 MNHEY and CDR2 SVGEGT. This CDR3 is 13 amino acids long. CDR3 residues: CASGLRQRYGHTF. In DNA form, the CDR3 reads TGTGCCAGCGGGCTCAGGCAGCGCTATGGCCACACCTTC.

This chain uses TRBV20-1 with TRBJ1-1; 8 nucleotides match TRBD1. Trimming took 3 bases from V and 3 from J; bases not matched to a gene: 0. The CDR3 has 12 residues. In germline, CDR1 is DFQATT, CDR2 SNEGSKA (reference sequence). The CDR3 reads CSASRGHTEAFF. The CDR3 nucleotides are TGCAGTGCTAGCAGGGGGCACACTGAAGCTTTCTTT.

A word on this clonotype: Sequence at one end of the junction differs from germline and may be a read error. The V call is TRBV10-3, the J call TRBJ2-3; 13 bases align to TRBD2. The CDR3 covers 20 residues. Germline V gene sequence: CDR1 ENHRY, CDR2 SYGVKD. In DNA form, the CDR3 reads TGTGCCATCGGTGAGCCGCCCCGGACTAGCGGGGGTGCTGGGACAGGTACGCAGTATTTT. Its protein product is CAIGEPPRTSGGAGTGTQYF.

The chain links TRBV10-2 to TRBJ1-2, with 7 bases that match TRBD1. Germline CDR1 reads WSHSY; CDR2 reads SAAADI. This CDR3 comprises 13 residues. V shed 4 bases and J 6 bases; nucleotides not matched to a gene: 5. In DNA form, the CDR3 reads TGCGCCAGCAGTGGGTCCGGGACAGATGGCTACACCTTC. It yields the protein CASSGSGTDGYTF.

This clonotype showed up just a few times. With a much larger clone just one base away, this may be a read error. The V gene is TRBV9, the J gene TRBJ1-2; no definite D call. Germline V gene lookup returns CDR1 SGDLS and CDR2 YYNGEE. The CDR3 spans 11 residues. CDR3 sequence: CASSVFGGHTF. The CDR3 nucleotides read TGTGCCAGCAGCGTATTCGGTGGCCACACCTTC.

A few counts support this clonotype. The rearrangement links TRBV7-9 to TRBJ1-2; 8 bases line up with TRBD1. J lost 4 bases, V lost 4 bases, and 8 bases had no gene match. The CDR3 sequence is 15 residues long. CDR1 is SEHNR, CDR2 FQNEAQ, per germline (reference sequence). Written as DNA, the CDR3 is TGTGCCAGCAGCTCCCAGGGACAGGTTCTCTATGGCTACACCTTC. Its protein product is CASSSQGQVLYGYTF.

This rearrangement joins TRBV9 to TRBJ2-1, with no clear D. The germline V gene has CDR1 SGDLS and CDR2 YYNGEE. This CDR3 region has 13 residues. The V end lost 3 bases, the J end lost 5 bases, and 9 bases lay between the germline ends. For the CDR3, the DNA is TGTGCCAGCAGCGAGGACCGGGACAATGAGCAGTTCTTC. This translates into CASSEDRDNEQFF.

Turning to this clonotype: This CDR3 is missing its conserved last phenylalanine or tryptophan, likely due to a read error. The chain combines TRBV27 with TRBJ2-7, with TRBD1 identical over 12 bases. The germline gives CDR1 MNHEY, CDR2 SMNVEV (reference sequence). Trimming at V came to 4 bases and at J to 4 bases, leaving 5 bases not matched to a gene. The CDR3 contains 15 residues. CDR3 residues: CASSSGQGASYEQYS. CDR3 nucleotide sequence: TGTGCCAGCAGTTCGGGACAGGGGGCTAGTTACGAGCAGTACTCC.

This rearrangement joins TRBV27 to TRBJ2-4; D possibly uses TRBD1 or TRBD2 (5 bases each). Trimming shortened V by 3 bases and J by 1 base, and 10 bases separated the two germline ends. Germline-derived CDR1 and CDR2 are MNHEY and SMNVEV (reference sequence). The CDR3 totals 15 residues. The CDR3 loop is CASSLSGLAKNIQYF. DNA of the CDR3: TGTGCCAGCAGTTTGTCGGGGCTCGCCAAAAACATTCAGTACTTC.

The chain combines TRBV2 with TRBJ1-4, with 9 bases aligning to TRBD1. The CDR3 spans 14 residues. V was clipped by 5 bases and J by 7 bases; unmatched bases: 5. Per germline, CDR1 SNHLY and CDR2 FYNNEI. This CDR3 reads CASSRQGVFEKLFF. CDR3 coding DNA: TGTGCCAGCAGTAGACAGGGGGTCTTTGAAAAACTGTTTTTT.

Ten or more counts support this clonotype. The chain links TRBV5-1 to TRBJ1-4, with TRBD1 identical over 7 bases. The V and J ends lost 2 bases and 12 bases, in that order; junction bases with no gene match: 13. Germline CDR1 is SGHRS and CDR2 is YFSETQ. This CDR3 is built from 15 residues. CDR3 in DNA: TGCGCCAGCAGCTTAGGGACAGCCGGAGAAGTCGAACTGTTTTTT. This encodes CASSLGTAGEVELFF.

This clonotype has a count of ten or more. CDR3 amino acids: CASSVGGSTYEQYF. The CDR3 bases are TGTGCCAGCAGCGTAGGAGGATCCACCTACGAGCAGTACTTC. V is TRBV9 and J is TRBJ2-7; no firm D call. This CDR3 has 14 residues. The V end lost 0 bases, the J end lost 2 bases, and 9 bases lay between the germline ends. Germline V gives CDR1 SGDLS, CDR2 YYNGEE.

V is TRBV25-1 and J is TRBJ2-3; perhaps TRBD2 as D (6 bases). The CDR3 is 13 residues long. Germline V gene lookup returns CDR1 MGHDK and CDR2 SYGVNS. Trimming took off 0 bases at V and 6 bases at J, with 7 bases between the two ends. CDR3 in amino acids: CASSEYRGDTQYF. DNA for the CDR3: TGTGCCAGCAGTGAATATCGGGGGGATACGCAGTATTTT.

This clonotype was counted ten times or more. The chain combines TRBV10-3 with TRBJ2-7; weak D call: TRBD1 (5 bases). Trimming pared 2 bases from V and 2 bases from J, leaving 13 bases between. This CDR3 has 15 amino acids. Germline V gives CDR1 ENHRY, CDR2 SYGVKD. The CDR3 here is CAISEGRDGAYEQYF. CDR3 DNA: TGTGCCATCAGTGAGGGCAGGGATGGGGCCTACGAGCAGTACTTC.

The J gene is TRBJ1-1, the V gene TRBV19; D possibly corresponds to TRBD1 (5 bases). The CDR3 is made up of 17 amino acids. V was clipped by 4 bases and J by 5 bases, with 23 bases between them. CDR1 is LNHDA and CDR2 is SQIVND in the germline V gene (reference sequence). The CDR3 nucleotides read TGTGCCAGTAGTACTCAACCGGGTGGGGGAAGGATGACTGAAGCTTTCTTT. Protein: CASSTQPGGGRMTEAFF.

The chain joins TRBV9 to TRBJ2-2; D call uncertain. Germline V lookup: CDR1 SGDLS, CDR2 YYNGEE. The V end was cut by 4 bases, the J end by 8 bases, with 9 bases between. There are 12 residues in the CDR3. The CDR3 reads CASSPGPGELFF. Written as DNA, the CDR3 is TGTGCCAGCAGCCCTGGACCTGGGGAGCTGTTTTTT.

V gene TRBV19 combines with J gene TRBJ2-7, with 8 bases identical to TRBD2. From germline, CDR1 is LNHDA and CDR2 SQIVND (reference sequence). This CDR3 spans 14 amino acids. J gave up 2 bases and V 3 bases, and 3 bases lay outside the gene matches. The CDR3 loop reads CASSIRAGAYEQYF. DNA of the CDR3: TGTGCCAGTAGTATCCGAGCGGGGGCCTACGAGCAGTACTTC.

This clonotype has just one count. V usage is TRBV20-1 and J usage is TRBJ2-7; 9 nucleotides agree with TRBD2. The V and J ends lost 6 bases and 6 bases, in that order; junction bases with no gene match: 12. Germline lookup yields CDR1 DFQATT and CDR2 SNEGSKA (reference sequence). This CDR3 comprises 14 residues. The CDR3 DNA reads TGCAGTGCCCCTGGGGGCGGGGGGGAGGCCGAGCAGTACTTC. Protein sequence: CSAPGGGGEAEQYF.

Remarks on this clonotype: One base away lies a much larger clone, so this may be a sequencing read error. J is TRBJ2-7 and V is TRBV12-3 or TRBV12-4; D may be TRBD1 or TRBD2 (5 bases each). The CDR3 has 13 amino acids. Trimming left V 4 bases short and J 4 bases short, with 11 bases between. CDR3 in DNA: TGTGCCAGCAGTTCGGGGACCATATACGAGCAGTACTTC. It yields the protein CASSSGTIYEQYF.

V is TRBV2 and J is TRBJ1-6; D gene unclear. V was cut by 3 bases and J by 5 bases, with 20 bases left in between. The CDR3 runs to 18 residues. The germline V gene has CDR1 SNHLY and CDR2 FYNNEI. The CDR3 nucleotides are TGTGCCAGCAGTGATTATTTTATCGGTGGACGGAATAATTCACCCCTCCACTTT. Protein product: CASSDYFIGGRNNSPLHF.

Within the sample, this clonotype is large (0.1 to 1%). The chain has TRBV7-8 and TRBJ2-7; D gene ambiguous. The CDR3 contains 15 residues. With 1 base removed from V and 1 base from J, the gap between germline ends came to 11 bases. Per the germline V gene, CDR1 is SGHVS and CDR2 is FQNEAQ. The CDR3 DNA sequence: TGTGCCAGCAGCTTAGTGCAAGGACCATCCTACGAGCAGTACTTC. Translation gives CASSLVQGPSYEQYF.

The chain combines TRBV7-9 with TRBJ2-3; 9 positions match TRBD2. V was pared by 5 bases and J by 3 bases, with 6 bases of the junction left unmatched. The CDR3 covers 15 residues. Germline V gives CDR1 SEHNR, CDR2 FQNEAQ (reference sequence). DNA of the CDR3: TGTGCCAGCAGCAAATGGACTAGCGCGACAGATACGCAGTATTTT. It is translated as CASSKWTSATDTQYF.

This chain links TRBV19 with TRBJ1-2; possible D gene TRBD1, 5 bases. From germline, CDR1 is LNHDA and CDR2 SQIVND (reference sequence). This CDR3 region has 14 residues. Trimming left V 6 bases short and J 0 bases short, with 11 bases between. As DNA, the CDR3 is TGTGCCAGTAGGATACAGGATCCTAACTATGGCTACACCTTC. Protein sequence: CASRIQDPNYGYTF.

About this clonotype itself: A much larger clone differs from this one at a single base, so this may be a read error. The chain recombines TRBV4-3 with TRBJ2-7, with a possible D match to TRBD2 (7 bases). The ends were cut back, 1 base at V and 7 bases at J, with 17 bases in the middle. The CDR3 length is 15 residues. Germline V CDR1 and CDR2: LGHNA, YSLEER. CDR3 residues: CASSQGGGAYNEQYF. The CDR3 DNA is TGCGCCAGCAGCCAAGGAGGGGGGGCCTACAATGAGCAGTACTTC.

V gene TRBV5-5 combines with J gene TRBJ2-5, with a tentative D call TRBD1 (7 bases). Germline V gene lookup returns CDR1 SGHKS and CDR2 YYEKEE (reference sequence). The length of the CDR3 is 15 residues. V gave up 2 bases and J gave up 5 bases, with 16 bases separating them. The CDR3 bases are TGTGCCAGCAGCTTAGCGGAGTCAGGGGGGGAGACCCAGTACTTC. Amino acids: CASSLAESGGETQYF.

The V call is TRBV19, the J call TRBJ1-6; maybe TRBD1 (5 bases). Germline V gene data show CDR1 as LNHDA and CDR2 as SQIVND (reference sequence). Trimming cost V 9 bases and J 0 bases, with 15 bases left between them. The CDR3 has 16 residues. The CDR3, as DNA: TGTGCCAGCCAAGACTTAGGGGCCTCCTATAATTCACCCCTCCACTTT. The encoded protein is CASQDLGASYNSPLHF. Complete variable domain (other parts from reference TRBV19 and TRBJ1-6): DGGITQSPKYLFRKEGQNVTLSCEQNLNHDAMYWYRQDPGQGLRLIYYSQIVNDFQKGDIAEGYSVSREKKESFPLTVTSAQKNPTAFYLCASQDLGASYNSPLHFGNGTRLTVT.

This chain joins TRBV7-3 and TRBJ1-2; 8 bases are a match to TRBD1. With V trimmed by 5 bases and J by 4 bases, 9 bases remained unmatched. This CDR3 is 15 amino acids long. Germline CDR1 reads SGHTA; CDR2 reads FQGTGA. CDR3 bases: TGTGCCAGCAGCCCGGGACAGGCTACTTCCTATGGCTACACCTTC. Its translation: CASSPGQATSYGYTF.

V usage is TRBV7-8 and J usage is TRBJ2-7; perhaps TRBD2 as D (6 bases). V was trimmed by 1 base and J by 3 bases, leaving 10 bases between them. The CDR3 has 14 residues. Per the germline V gene, CDR1 is SGHVS and CDR2 is FQNEAQ. CDR3 protein: CASSLVSGDYEQYF. The CDR3 DNA sequence: TGTGCCAGCAGCTTAGTCTCGGGAGACTACGAGCAGTACTTC.